This TCR beta chain originates from a study of cytomegalovirus exposure and HLA in healthy donors. In the study overall: HLA-typed donors were the source of tens of millions of unique TCRs, which an early data release held. Study-wide results and limits: Later work found that TCR association rates differed between HLA loci; DRB1 had the most and HLA-C the fewest.

Germline CDR1 reads SGHRS; CDR2 reads YFSETQ. With V trimmed by 0 bases and J by 5 bases, 4 bases remained unmatched. This CDR3 has 14 amino acids. In regard to this clone: What it recognizes is unknown.

PCR employed 60 Vbeta and 13 Jbeta primers. The assay was immunoSEQ multiplex PCR, and TCRdb's table has in-frame clones only and misses some. The sample includes about 170,000 clones, about 75% of them seen just once. The rearrangement links TRBV5-1 to TRBJ1-1; 7 bases map to TRBD1. The sequenced material came from PBMCs. The receptor was derived from a female donor in good health and CMV-seronegative. Here the CDR3 DNA reads TGCGCCAGCAGCTTGGTCCCAGGGGGGACTGAAGCTTTCTTT. Its translation: CASSLVPGGTEAFF. Based on the CDR3 plus reference TRBV5-1 and TRBJ1-1, the full variable domain is KAGVTQTPRYLIKTRGQQVTLSCSPISGHRSVSWYQQTPGQGLQFLFEYFSETQRNKGNFPGRFSGRQFSNSRSEMNVSTLELGDSALYLCASSLVPGGTEAFFGQGTRLTVV.